Listed below are T cell receptor beta chains from one sample, sequenced in a study of T cell repertoires in aging, cancer and after chemotherapy. TCRdb itself ran the multiplex PCR reads through MiXCR, one entry per CDR3 protein. The sample contains around 4,000 distinct CDR3 sequences, roughly a quarter of which appear only once. The sequencing sample was made of blood. The receptor source for this set is a human donor in good health. The donor label of this sample is uncertain. The CDR3 runs from the conserved cysteine through the conserved F or W. A D gene is named only where the DNA matches it firmly. Some rows mark clone size as missing; the rest say once, few, many or name a class of expanded clone.

CDR3aa,CDR3nt,j_gene,v_gene,d_gene,abundance
CASSERATYGYTF,TGTGCCAGCAGTGAAAGGGCCACTTATGGCTACACCTTC,TRBJ1-2,TRBV6-1,-,few
CASSEGLASTDTQYF,TGTGCCAGCAGTGAGGGGCTAGCTAGCACAGATACGCAGTATTTT,TRBJ2-3,TRBV6-4,-,medium-sized
CASSLEFSGRRNEQFF,TGTGCCAGCAGCTTGGAATTTAGCGGGAGGAGAAATGAGCAGTTCTTC,TRBJ2-1,TRBV5-6,TRBD2,medium-sized
CASNTWGSGTQYF,TGTGCCAGTAACACGTGGGGGTCGGGTACGCAGTATTTT,TRBJ2-3,TRBV19,-,medium-sized
CAFSAGSNTEAFF,TGTGCCTTCTCGGCAGGGTCGAACACTGAAGCTTTCTTT,TRBJ1-1,TRBV30,-,-
CASSQEGSTGEQYF,TGTGCCAGCAGCCAAGAAGGATCGACGGGTGAGCAGTACTTC,TRBJ2-7,TRBV4-2,-,few
CASSYGAGRSYGYTF,TGTGCCAGCAGTTACGGGGCGGGGAGGAGTTATGGCTACACCTTC,TRBJ1-2,TRBV6-5,-,-
CASYGGGTNTEAFF,TGTGCCAGCTACGGTGGGGGGACGAACACTGAAGCTTTCTTT,TRBJ1-1,TRBV18,-,-
CASSLGARFF,TGTGCCAGCAGTTTGGGAGCACGGTTCTTC,TRBJ2-1,TRBV5-6,-,-
CSVTGGEGVTNEKLFF,TGCAGCGTGACAGGGGGGGAAGGTGTGACTAATGAAAAACTGTTTTTT,TRBJ1-4,TRBV29-1,TRBD1,medium-sized
CASSYSGSGANVLTF,TGTGCCAGCAGTTACTCGGGTTCCGGGGCCAACGTCCTGACTTTC,TRBJ2-6,TRBV6-2/TRBV6-3,-,medium-sized
CASSSGGGNTEAFF,TGTGCCAGCTCCTCAGGGGGCGGTAACACTGAAGCTTTCTTT,TRBJ1-1,TRBV18,TRBD1,few
CASRLAGGIYEQYF,TGCGCCAGCAGGTTAGCGGGGGGTATTTACGAGCAGTACTTC,TRBJ2-7,TRBV5-1,TRBD2,-
CASSPLGDGNQPQHF,TGTGCCAGCTCACCACTGGGGGACGGCAATCAGCCCCAGCATTTT,TRBJ1-5,TRBV18,-,-
CASSEHRGGRTEAFF,TGTGCCAGCAGCGAACACAGGGGGGGGAGGACTGAAGCTTTCTTT,TRBJ1-1,TRBV6-1,TRBD1,-
CASKRGQGAREAFF,TGTGCCAGCAAGAGGGGACAGGGGGCCCGTGAAGCTTTCTTT,TRBJ1-1,TRBV6-4,TRBD1,few
CASKGIGELFF,TGTGCCAGCAAGGGAATTGGGGAGCTGTTTTTT,TRBJ2-2,TRBV7-6,-,-
CASSSRLEGTGELFF,TGTGCCAGCAGCTCCCGGCTAGAGGGCACCGGGGAGCTGTTTTTT,TRBJ2-2,TRBV12-3/TRBV12-4,-,medium-sized
CASSIYPLAETSEQFF,TGTGCCAGTAGTATATATCCACTAGCGGAGACCAGTGAGCAGTTCTTC,TRBJ2-1,TRBV19,TRBD2,medium-sized
CAIRAAGGGNEQFF,TGTGCCATCAGGGCAGCGGGGGGAGGGAATGAGCAGTTCTTC,TRBJ2-1,TRBV10-3,TRBD2,medium-sized
CASSLGGLENTEAFF,TGTGCCAGCAGCTTGGGTGGGTTAGAGAACACTGAAGCTTTCTTT,TRBJ1-1,TRBV5-5,-,few
CSARETRTSGGRGTQYF,TGCAGTGCTAGAGAGACCAGGACTAGCGGGGGGAGGGGGACCCAGTACTTC,TRBJ2-5,TRBV20-1,TRBD2,few
CASSYSALTNGYTF,TGTGCCAGCAGTTACTCAGCCCTTACCAATGGCTACACCTTC,TRBJ1-2,TRBV6-2/TRBV6-3,-,-
CATSRDQGGGDFLGTDTQYF,TGTGCCACCAGCAGAGATCAGGGGGGAGGGGATTTCTTGGGCACAGATACGCAGTATTTT,TRBJ2-3,TRBV15,-,medium-sized
CASSVSGVDQPQHF,TGTGCCAGCAGTGTTTCAGGGGTAGATCAGCCCCAGCATTTT,TRBJ1-5,TRBV6-1,-,medium-sized
CSAWVGTDTQYF,TGCAGTGCTTGGGTCGGCACAGATACGCAGTATTTT,TRBJ2-3,TRBV20-1,-,-
CASSPAGRDQPQHF,TGTGCCAGTAGCCCTGCGGGAAGGGATCAGCCCCAGCATTTT,TRBJ1-5,TRBV19,-,medium-sized
CASREGHIELFF,TGTGCCAGCAGAGAGGGACACATCGAGCTGTTTTTT,TRBJ2-2,TRBV6-1,-,medium-sized
CASSLAGQRTGQPQHF,TGTGCCAGCAGCTTAGCGGGCCAGAGAACGGGTCAGCCCCAGCATTTT,TRBJ1-5,TRBV7-2,-,medium-sized
CAWSSRAPNEKLFF,TGTGCCTGGAGTTCAAGGGCCCCGAATGAAAAACTGTTTTTT,TRBJ1-4,TRBV30,-,medium-sized
CAWGVLAGLQETQYF,TGTGCCTGGGGGGTACTAGCGGGGCTCCAAGAGACCCAGTACTTC,TRBJ2-5,TRBV30,TRBD2,few
CASSLGEGAREQYF,TGCGCCAGCAGCCTCGGGGAGGGGGCAAGAGAGCAGTACTTC,TRBJ2-5,TRBV4-3,-,-
CASAREYEQYF,TGTGCCAGCGCGAGGGAATACGAGCAGTACTTC,TRBJ2-7,TRBV11-1,-,medium-sized
CAWSRGTSSEKLFF,TGTGCCTGGAGTAGGGGGACATCCTCTGAAAAACTGTTTTTT,TRBJ1-4,TRBV30,-,few
CASKGFGANTEAFF,TGTGCCAGTAAGGGTTTTGGGGCGAACACTGAAGCTTTCTTT,TRBJ1-1,TRBV19,-,few
CASSFLLGTGELFF,TGTGCCAGCAGTTTTCTCCTAGGGACCGGGGAGCTGTTTTTT,TRBJ2-2,TRBV12-3/TRBV12-4,-,medium-sized
CAWTGWNEQFF,TGTGCCTGGACGGGGTGGAATGAGCAGTTCTTC,TRBJ2-1,TRBV30,-,medium-sized
CASRGAGGRETQYF,TGTGCCAGCAGGGGGGCAGGGGGCAGGGAGACCCAGTACTTC,TRBJ2-5,TRBV27,TRBD1,-
CASSLGLASYEQYF,TGTGCCAGCAGCTTGGGACTAGCGAGCTACGAGCAGTACTTC,TRBJ2-7,TRBV5-4,TRBD2,medium-sized
CATRGPLNTIYF,TGTGCCACCCGGGGACCTCTCAACACCATATATTTT,TRBJ1-3,TRBV19,-,medium-sized
CASSYSPGQGNQFF,TGTGCCAGCAGTTACTCCCCGGGACAGGGGAACCAGTTCTTC,TRBJ2-1,TRBV6-5,TRBD1,-
CFSSFVSGRANEQFF,TGTTTCAGCAGCTTTGTTAGCGGGAGGGCCAATGAGCAGTTCTTC,TRBJ2-1,TRBV7-9,TRBD2,-
CASSGQLTGTEAFF,TGTGCCAGCAGCGGGCAATTGACGGGGACTGAAGCTTTCTTT,TRBJ1-1,TRBV5-6,-,few
CASSLHRGDTEALF,TGTGCCAGTAGTCTGCACAGGGGAGACACTGAAGCTCTCTTT,TRBJ1-1,TRBV19,TRBD1,-
CSVVLSRGTNEKLFF,TGCAGCGTTGTGCTATCCCGTGGGACTAATGAAAAACTGTTTTTT,TRBJ1-4,TRBV29-1,-,medium-sized